This T cell receptor beta chain was sequenced for a study of technical replicates of blood from several donors (dated by TCRdb to 2016 to 2017). Trimming costs V 4 bases and J 4 bases, and their ends lie 11 bases apart. The germline V gene sets CDR1 to MNHNS and CDR2 to SASEGT. From its cysteine to its phenylalanine, the CDR3 spans 14 amino acids. Just the 42-base CDR3 DNA is kept, in frame starting at base 1. In regard to this clone: It has no known antigen specificity. The record has no base qualities; no much larger clone is one base away.

Library construction relied on the immunoSEQ multiplex PCR assay. The table comes from immuneACCESS by way of TCRdb, which keeps in-frame sequences with V and J called. Part of the clones is missing from these tables; in studies checked, under half for an unresolved V gene and the rest for unknown reasons. Across this sample there are about 72,000 clones, with 92% seen only once. The top ten constitute 0.42% of the sample. The rearranged segments are TRBV6-1 and TRBJ2-1; D gene: possibly TRBD2, on 6 matching bases. This TCR was recovered from a human donor in good health. The sample comprised T cells isolated from PBMCs. The sequenced DNA: TGTGCCAGCAGTGGGTTGCGGGGTTACAATGAGCAGTTCTTC. This gives the protein CASSGLRGYNEQFF.